The 23 T cell receptor beta chains below all came from one sample that was sequenced in a study of early T cells in non-severe SARS-CoV-2 infection. TCRdb passed the 5' RACE reads through MiXCR, listing each CDR3 protein once. The table lists approximately 67,000 distinct CDR3 sequences, 9.1% of them singletons. The sample taken for sequencing was whole blood. The receptor set was obtained from an adult who was a healthcare worker with PCR-confirmed SARS-CoV-2 infection or an uninfected control (not recorded which).

The chain uses TRBV5-4 and TRBJ2-1; D not resolved. V was pared by 3 bases and J by 0 bases, with 13 bases between. CDR1 is SGHNT and CDR2 is YYREEE in the germline V gene (reference sequence). The CDR3 loop spans 16 amino acids. The CDR3, as DNA: TGTGCCAGCAGCTGGAAGACTTCGAGCTCCTACAATGAGCAGTTCTTC. Its translation: CASSWKTSSSYNEQFF.

The table lists this clonotype with many counts. The rearrangement joins TRBV11-2 to TRBJ2-1; D is uncertain. V lost 5 bases and J 9 bases, leaving 17 bases between the germline ends. Germline-derived CDR1 and CDR2 are SGHAT and FQNNGV. This CDR3 contains 14 residues. CDR3 region: CASSLSSGSTEQFF. DNA for the CDR3: TGTGCCAGCAGCCTCAGCTCAGGTAGCACTGAGCAGTTCTTC.

This clonotype was detected many times. The rearrangement joins TRBV29-1 to TRBJ1-4; D is perhaps TRBD1 (6 bases). The CDR3 loop spans 13 amino acids. The germline CDR1 and CDR2 sequences are SQVTM and ANQGSEA. Trimming took 7 bases from V and 8 from J, leaving 17 bases between them. DNA of the CDR3: TGCAGCGCCGGACAGATACAGGGCGAAAAACTGTTTTTT. This gives the protein CSAGQIQGEKLFF.

J is TRBJ2-2 and V is TRBV29-1; perhaps TRBD2 as D (5 bases). The V gene's germline CDR1 is SQVTM and CDR2 ANQGSEA. V lost 4 bases, J lost 7 bases, and 16 bases lay in between. CDR3 length equals 14 residues. CDR3 residues: CSVGEGRANGELFF. The DNA for the CDR3 is TGCAGCGTTGGAGAAGGGAGAGCCAACGGGGAGCTGTTTTTT.

The sample holds a few counts of this clonotype. The rearrangement uses TRBV7-6 and TRBJ2-5; tentative D call: TRBD2 (5 bases). The V gene lost 2 bases and the J gene lost 5 bases, with 9 bases spanning the gap. This CDR3 comprises 13 residues. The germline gives CDR1 SGHVS, CDR2 FNYEAQ. The CDR3 DNA reads as TGTGCCAGCAGCTTATACCGCGGGGAGACCCAGTACTTC. This translates into CASSLYRGETQYF. The full variable domain, in which reference TRBV7-6 and TRBJ2-5 provide the parts outside the CDR3, is GAGVSQSPRYKVTKRGQDVALRCDPISGHVSLYWYRQALGQGPEFLTYFNYEAQQDKSGLPNDRFSAERPEGSISTLTIQRTEQRDSAMYRCASSLYRGETQYFGPGTRLLVL.

Turning to this clonotype: Given a much more abundant clone one base away, this may be a read error. The chain carries TRBV5-1 and TRBJ2-1, with D tentatively TRBD2 (5 bases). Trimming pared 7 bases from V and 6 bases from J, leaving 23 bases between. The length of the CDR3 is 16 residues. Germline lookup yields CDR1 SGHRS and CDR2 YFSETQ. The CDR3 is CASDKPGIAPGNEQFF. Here the CDR3 DNA reads TGCGCCAGCGACAAACCCGGGATCGCCCCCGGCAATGAGCAGTTCTTC.

This clonotype came up a few times. The CDR3 sequence is CASRDPGTPEAFF. The CDR3 region has the DNA TGTGCCAGCCGAGATCCGGGCACCCCCGAAGCTTTCTTT. The chain employs TRBV3-1 and TRBJ1-1; D uncertain. From germline, CDR1 is LGHDT and CDR2 YNNKEL (reference sequence). Between the trimmed V and J ends, which lost 8 bases and 8 bases, there was a span of 18 bases. The CDR3 is 13 residues long.

In its sample, this clonotype was seen a few times. The chain has TRBV27 and TRBJ2-7, with D perhaps given as TRBD1 or TRBD2 (5 bases each). CDR3 length equals 15 residues. The V end lost 10 bases, the J end lost 3 bases, and 22 bases lay between the germline ends. Germline CDR1 MNHEY, CDR2 SMNVEV (reference sequence). DNA for the CDR3: TGTGCCACCAAAACCCGTACAGGTGAGGGCTACGAGCAGTACTTC. Translation: CATKTRTGEGYEQYF.

The chain links TRBV7-8 to TRBJ2-7, with a tentative D call TRBD1 (8 bases). Germline V gene data show CDR1 as SGHVS and CDR2 as FQNEAQ. The V and J ends lost 4 bases and 3 bases respectively, with 16 bases between them. The CDR3 extends over 15 amino acids. Here the CDR3 DNA reads TGTGCCAGCAGCTCCGGGAGGACAGGGAACTACGAGCAGTACTTC. This encodes CASSSGRTGNYEQYF.

The V gene is TRBV2, the J gene TRBJ2-2; 11 nucleotides align to TRBD1. CDR3 size: 15 residues. Germline values: CDR1 SNHLY, CDR2 FYNNEI. With 5 bases clipped from V and 6 bases from J, the junction kept 5 bases outside the gene matches. This CDR3 reads CASSPWTGGSGELFF. CDR3 bases: TGTGCCAGCAGTCCTTGGACAGGGGGCTCCGGGGAGCTGTTTTTT.

This clonotype was picked up a small number of times. This chain links TRBV2 with TRBJ2-1; 9 bases line up with TRBD2. Germline lookup yields CDR1 SNHLY and CDR2 FYNNEI. This CDR3 spans 14 amino acids. Losses at the gene ends were 6 bases for V and 7 bases for J; bases not matched to a gene: 7. CDR3 DNA sequence: TGTGCCAGCAGGGATAGCGGGAGTCAGAATGAGCAGTTCTTC. This translates into CASRDSGSQNEQFF.

This clonotype has a handful of counts. The chain is built from TRBV4-3 and TRBJ2-2; 14 positions match TRBD2. This CDR3 contains 16 residues. V lost 3 bases and J lost 6; bases outside the gene matches: 3. Germline values: CDR1 LGHNA, CDR2 YSLEER. The CDR3: CASSQGTSGRSGELFF. In DNA form, the CDR3 reads TGCGCCAGCAGCCAGGGGACTAGCGGGAGATCCGGGGAGCTGTTTTTT.

J is TRBJ1-1 and V is TRBV7-3; D not certain. The CDR3 is made up of 14 amino acids. Per the germline V gene, CDR1 is SGHTA and CDR2 is FQGTGA. V lost 0 bases and J lost 5, with 10 bases in between. The CDR3, as DNA: TGTGCCAGCAGCTTAACCAGCGGTGAGACTGAAGCTTTCTTT. It codes for CASSLTSGETEAFF. The full variable domain, rest sourced from reference TRBV7-3 and TRBJ1-1, is GAGVSQTPSNKVTEKGKYVELRCDPISGHTALYWYRQSLGQGPEFLIYFQGTGAADDSGLPNDRFFAVRPEGSVSTLKIQRTERGDSAVYLCASSLTSGETEAFFGQGTRLTVV.

Many counts were recorded for this clonotype. V gene TRBV12-3 or TRBV12-4 combines with J gene TRBJ1-1, with D unclear. Trimming removed 2 bases at V and 2 bases at J, with 12 bases between. CDR3 size: 15 residues. DNA of the CDR3: TGTGCCAGCAGTTTACTCGCAGGCATCAACACTGAAGCTTTCTTT. Translated, it gives CASSLLAGINTEAFF.

The chain recombines TRBV3-1 with TRBJ2-5, with 9 bases that match TRBD1. The CDR3 extends over 13 amino acids. The V gene's germline CDR1 is LGHDT and CDR2 YNNKEL (reference sequence). V was clipped by 4 bases and J by 5 bases; unmatched bases: 2. CDR3 sequence (DNA): TGTGCCAGCAGCCGGGACAGGGCTGAGACCCAGTACTTC. This translates into CASSRDRAETQYF.

This clonotype came up a few times. The CDR3 nucleotides read TGCGCCAGCAGCCAGCAGGGAAATCAAGAGACCCAGTACTTC. This codes for CASSQQGNQETQYF. V is TRBV5-1 and J is TRBJ2-5, with a possible D match to TRBD1 (5 bases). Trimming removed 4 bases from V and 2 bases from J, with 12 bases in between. CDR3 size: 14 residues. CDR1 SGHRS and CDR2 YFSETQ come from the germline V gene.

This clonotype was found a few times. CDR3 sequence (DNA): TGTGCCAGCAGCTTGGCCGGGATAGTCCAAGAGACCCAGTACTTC. Encoded protein: CASSLAGIVQETQYF. The chain is built from TRBV5-6 and TRBJ2-5; weak D call: TRBD2 (5 bases). The CDR3 totals 15 residues. Per the germline V gene, CDR1 is SGHDT and CDR2 is YYEEEE. Trimming took off 0 bases at V and 1 base at J, with 10 bases between the two ends.

The chain combines TRBV29-1 with TRBJ2-1; 10 bases fit TRBD2. The junction had 6 bases not matched to a gene; V was cut back by 4 bases and J by 6 bases. CDR1 SQVTM and CDR2 ANQGSEA come from the germline V gene. The CDR3 is 14 residues long. CDR3 sequence reads: CSVVQLAGSNEQFF. CDR3 DNA: TGCAGCGTTGTGCAACTAGCGGGATCCAATGAGCAGTTCTTC.

There are a few counts of this clonotype. The V and J genes are TRBV11-3 and TRBJ2-1; no clear D. Germline V CDR1 and CDR2: SGHNT, YENEEA. The CDR3 is 12 residues long. V shed 5 bases and J shed 5 bases, with 7 bases lying between them. CDR3 bases: TGTGCCAGCAGCAGGAGTGACAATGAGCAGTTCTTC. This encodes CASSRSDNEQFF. The whole variable domain, remainder taken from reference TRBV11-3 and TRBJ2-1, is EAGVVQSPRYKIIEKKQPVAFWCNPISGHNTLYWYLQNLGQGPELLIRYENEEAVDDSQLPKDRFSAERLKGVDSTLKIQPAELGDSAVYLCASSRSDNEQFFGPGTRLTVL.

This clonotype showed up just a few times. The chain couples TRBV9 to TRBJ1-1, with a weak D call TRBD1 (6 bases). Germline V gene data show CDR1 as SGDLS and CDR2 as YYNGEE. The V end lost 0 bases, the J end lost 0 bases, and 15 bases lay between the germline ends. This CDR3 spans 17 amino acids. The CDR3 spells CASSVAAYTGMNTEAFF. CDR3 in DNA: TGTGCCAGCAGCGTAGCCGCCTACACAGGGATGAACACTGAAGCTTTCTTT.

This chain joins TRBV5-1 and TRBJ1-1, with D possibly being TRBD1 (5 bases). The CDR3 contains 14 residues. Germline assignment: CDR1 SGHRS and CDR2 YFSETQ. V gave up 2 bases and J gave up 4 bases, with 12 bases separating them. CDR3 DNA: TGCGCCAGCAGCTTTGATCAGGGCGGCACTGAAGCTTTCTTT. Protein product: CASSFDQGGTEAFF.

There are many counts of this clonotype. The chain combines TRBV28 with TRBJ2-7; D is unclear. V lost 3 bases and J 2 bases, leaving 8 bases between the germline ends. Germline V CDR1 and CDR2: MDHEN, SYDVKM. This CDR3 comprises 13 residues. The CDR3 loop reads CASSFTGPYEQYF. The CDR3 DNA reads as TGTGCCAGCAGTTTCACGGGCCCCTACGAGCAGTACTTC.

This clonotype was observed at least ten times. The rearrangement uses TRBV4-1 and TRBJ2-1; a possible D gene is TRBD2 (5 bases). CDR3 length: 14 residues. The germline V gene has CDR1 MGHRA and CDR2 YSYEKL. V was pared by 1 base and J by 8 bases, with 12 bases between. The CDR3: CASSQGLARYEQFF. CDR3 sequence (DNA): TGCGCCAGCAGCCAAGGGCTAGCTCGGTATGAGCAGTTCTTC.